This T cell receptor (beta chain) is drawn from a study of control samples from healthy donors and cancer patients. In germline, CDR1 is LNHDA, CDR2 SQIVND (reference sequence). This CDR3 comprises 15 residues. V shed 2 bases and J 6 bases; nucleotides not matched to a gene: 6. Sequenced by immunoSEQ multiplex PCR; TCRdb stores in-frame clones only, minus some. Among approximately 190,000 clones listed, approximately 91% were seen once. The V and J genes are TRBV19 and TRBJ2-2; 7 bases map to TRBD2. What was sequenced was blood. The TCR was taken from a man under 40 in good health. CDR3 protein: CASSIRLAVPGELFF. For the CDR3, the DNA is TGTGCCAGTAGTATAAGGCTAGCGGTCCCCGGGGAGCTGTTTTTT.